Presented here are 4 T cell receptor beta chains from one specimen sequenced in a study of cytomegalovirus exposure and HLA in healthy donors. The PCR had 60 Vbeta and 13 Jbeta primers. Clones were sequenced by immunoSEQ multiplex PCR, and TCRdb holds only the in-frame ones, with some missing. The data hold about 120,000 clones, with around 82% observed a single time. The sample consisted of PBMCs. These receptors all stem from a male donor in good health and CMV-seropositive.

This clone was recorded a few times. Additional DNA sequences in this sample encode the identical CDR3. The chain joins TRBV7-2 to TRBJ1-4; the D is unclear. This CDR3 contains 13 residues. V was shortened by 1 base and J by 5 bases, with 5 bases between the two germline ends. Germline V gives CDR1 SGHTA, CDR2 FQGNSA. The CDR3 DNA reads TGTGCCAGCAGCTTAGAACTAAATGAAAAACTGTTTTTT. Its protein product is CASSLELNEKLFF.

The rearrangement uses TRBV9 and TRBJ1-4, with a weak D call TRBD1 (6 bases). CDR1 is SGDLS, CDR2 YYNGEE, per germline. CDR3 length: 15 residues. Deletions cut 4 bases from V and 1 base from J, with 11 bases between. The CDR3 DNA reads as TGTGCCAGCAGCACCACAGGGTTAACTAATGAAAAACTGTTTTTT. It yields the protein CASSTTGLTNEKLFF.

In its sample, this clone was seen a few times. The chain is built from TRBV28 and TRBJ2-2; the D gene is possibly TRBD2 (7 bases). CDR1 is MDHEN and CDR2 is SYDVKM in the germline V gene. V lost 7 bases and J lost 1, with 22 bases in between. The CDR3 has 18 amino acids. The CDR3 sequence: CASKGGLRLRENTGELFF. DNA of the CDR3: TGTGCCAGCAAGGGGGGGCTTCGTCTTCGGGAGAACACCGGGGAGCTGTTTTTT.

This sequence joins TRBV27 and TRBJ2-1; D gene unclear. There are 13 residues in the CDR3. The V end lost 4 bases, the J end lost 3 bases, and 7 bases lay between the germline ends. CDR1 is MNHEY and CDR2 is SMNVEV in the germline V gene (reference sequence). CDR3 DNA: TGTGCCAGCAGTTCTGGCAGCTACAATGAGCAGTTCTTC. The encoded protein is CASSSGSYNEQFF.